One and the same sample provided the 7 T cell receptor beta chains below, sequenced in a study of cytomegalovirus exposure and HLA in healthy donors. This PCR relied on a set of 60 Vbeta primers and 13 Jbeta primers. Assay: immunoSEQ multiplex PCR; the TCRdb copy retains only in-frame clones and omits some. In the table there are 150,000 or so clones, about 76% of which are singletons. What was sequenced was PBMCs. These receptors came from a young man in good health and CMV-seropositive.

The V and J genes are TRBV4-3 and TRBJ1-5; D is ambiguous. This CDR3 is built from 15 residues. V was cut by 0 bases and J by 2 bases, with 8 bases left in between. The germline V gene has CDR1 LGHNA and CDR2 YSLEER. CDR3: CASSQERSGNQPQHF. The CDR3, as DNA: TGCGCCAGCAGCCAAGAACGTTCAGGCAATCAGCCCCAGCATTTT.

This chain connects TRBV7-8 to TRBJ2-2, with 10 bases fitting TRBD2. V lost 2 bases to trimming and J lost 0 bases; unmatched junction nucleotides: 9. Germline CDR1 reads SGHVS; CDR2 reads FQNEAQ. The CDR3 has 19 amino acids. CDR3 DNA: TGTGCCAGCAGCTTATTGGGACTAGCGCTCAGACCGAACACCGGGGAGCTGTTTTTT. Protein product: CASSLLGLALRPNTGELFF. Looking up the rest from reference TRBV7-8 and TRBJ2-2 gives the full variable domain: GAGVSQSPRYKVAKRGQDVALRCDPISGHVSLFWYQQALGQGPEFLTYFQNEAQLDKSGLPSDRFFAERPEGSVSTLKIQRTQQEDSAVYLCASSLLGLALRPNTGELFFGEGSRLTVL.

This chain uses TRBV5-8 with TRBJ1-2; 8 bases agree with TRBD1. V gave up 3 bases and J gave up 4 bases; unmatched junction bases: 8. CDR1 is SGHTS, CDR2 YDEGEE, per germline. The length of the CDR3 is 15 residues. The CDR3, as DNA: TGTGCCAGCAGCTCGGAGACGGGACAGGCCTATGGCTACACCTTC. Protein sequence: CASSSETGQAYGYTF. Based on the CDR3 plus reference TRBV5-8 and TRBJ1-2, the full variable domain is EAGVTQSPTHLIKTRGQQATLRCSPISGHTSVYWYQQALGLGLQFLLWYDEGEERNRGNFPPRFSGRQFPNYSSELNVNALELEDSALYLCASSSETGQAYGYTFGSGTRLTVV.

J is TRBJ1-2 and V is TRBV2; 8 nucleotides agree with TRBD1. Germline trimming cut 6 bases from V and 0 bases from J; bases unmatched to any gene: 6. CDR1 is SNHLY, CDR2 FYNNEI, per germline. CDR3 length: 15 amino acids. As DNA, the CDR3 is TGTGCCAGCAGACCCGACAGGGGAGCTAACTATGGCTACACCTTC. Protein: CASRPDRGANYGYTF.

The chain recombines TRBV6-5 with TRBJ1-3; D may be TRBD1 (5 bases). The CDR3 loop spans 16 amino acids. Germline lookup yields CDR1 MNHEY and CDR2 SVGAGI. Trimming cost V 2 bases and J 0 bases, with 11 bases left between them. CDR3 protein: CASSYQGGHSGNTIYF. The CDR3 DNA reads as TGTGCCAGCAGTTACCAGGGCGGTCACTCTGGAAACACCATATATTTT.

In nucleotides, the CDR3 is TGCGCCAGCAGCTTGGGACCGGGGGTTTTCAATGAGCAGTTCTTC. Amino acid sequence: CASSLGPGVFNEQFF. The genes are TRBV5-1 and TRBJ2-1; TRBD2 is a possible D gene (6 bases). The CDR3 consists of 15 residues. Deletions cut 0 bases from V and 6 bases from J, with 13 bases between. Germline CDR1 and CDR2: SGHRS and YFSETQ.

This chain uses TRBV6-1 with TRBJ2-3, with D uncertain. The CDR3 runs 14 residues. The V end lost 5 bases, the J end lost 4 bases, and 13 bases lay between the germline ends. Germline V gives CDR1 MNHNS, CDR2 SASEGT. The CDR3 loop is CASSSLQPPDTQYF. The DNA of the CDR3 is TGTGCCAGCAGTTCCTTACAACCTCCAGATACGCAGTATTTT.